The 10 T cell receptor beta chains below all came from one sample that was sequenced in a study of tumor-infiltrating lymphocytes in primary liver carcinoma. Investigators took RNA and DNA out together from 20-30 mg of unsorted bulk tissue. TCR beta cDNA came from about 0.45 ug total RNA, primed with a constant-region primer. Sequencing libraries for TCR beta derived from three nested multiplex PCR rounds that used slightly modified ARM-PCR. Rounds one and two of PCR, each of 10 cycles, were primed with TRBV1-TRBV30 forward primers and a C-beta reverse primer. TCRdb reprocessed the multiplex PCR reads via MiXCR and lists one record per CDR3 protein. The table shows approximately 60,000 distinct CDR3 sequences, with 70% to 85% occurring only once. Source material: liver tumor tissue from sampling region 2. Subset of the sample: tumor region T2, inferior pole. These receptors came from a man aged 40-49 years with primary liver carcinoma and hepatitis B virus infection.

As concerns this clonotype: Relative to the germline gene, one junction end is altered; a read error may explain this. V gene TRBV14 combines with J gene TRBJ2-3; D not resolved. This CDR3 spans 13 amino acids. Germline V CDR1 and CDR2: SGHDN, FVKESK. The CDR3 DNA follows: TGTGCCAGCAGCCTAAGCATGTCAGATGCGCAGTATTTT. Translated: CASSLSMSDAQYF.

Turning to this clonotype: A read error may explain this, as a much larger clone is one base away. The CDR3 is CAWSAGRLGYTF. Written as DNA, the CDR3 is TGTGCCTGGAGTGCCGGGAGGCTTGGCTACACCTTC. The V and J genes are TRBV30 and TRBJ1-2; no clear D gene. CDR3 length: 12 residues. V was pared by 1 base and J by 7 bases, with 10 bases between. Germline V gives CDR1 GTSNPN, CDR2 SVGIG (reference sequence).

Note on this clonotype: A much larger clone sits a single nucleotide away, making a read error possible. The rearrangement uses TRBV6-2 or TRBV6-3 and TRBJ1-5; 8 bases are shared with TRBD1. This CDR3 has 14 amino acids. Trimming took 4 bases from V and 6 from J; bases not matched to a gene: 5. Germline CDR1 is MNHEY and CDR2 is SVGEGT. The CDR3 loop is CASSSHRGSQPQHF. For the CDR3, the DNA is TGTGCCAGCAGTTCCCACAGGGGGAGTCAGCCCCAGCATTTT.

V is TRBV5-1 and J is TRBJ1-2, with 9 nucleotides matching TRBD1. The CDR3 is made up of 15 amino acids. Losses at the gene ends were 6 bases for V and 4 bases for J; bases not matched to a gene: 10. Germline V lookup: CDR1 SGHRS, CDR2 YFSETQ. The CDR3: CASILSTGGGYGYTF. The CDR3 DNA follows: TGCGCCAGCATCCTGTCAACAGGGGGCGGCTATGGCTACACCTTC.

The V gene is TRBV5-1, the J gene TRBJ1-2; D is ambiguous. V was clipped by 1 base and J by 6 bases, with 10 bases between them. CDR3 length: 13 amino acids. Germline assignment: CDR1 SGHRS and CDR2 YFSETQ. For the CDR3, the DNA is TGCGCCAGCAGCTTGAACATGAGCAATGGCTACACCTTC. Translation gives CASSLNMSNGYTF.

For this clonotype: A read error may be the cause here, since a much bigger clone is one base away. This rearrangement joins TRBV5-5 to TRBJ2-2; weak D call: TRBD1 (7 bases). From germline, CDR1 is SGHKS and CDR2 YYEKEE (reference sequence). The CDR3 is 14 amino acids. CDR3 in DNA: TGTGCCAGCAGCTTGGGCGGAGGGGGCGGGGACCTGTTTTTT. Protein sequence: CASSLGGGGGDLFF.

This clonotype was seen a handful of times. V gene TRBV6-1 combines with J gene TRBJ2-3, with D perhaps assigned TRBD1 or TRBD2 (5 bases each). The CDR3 length is 12 residues. The germline CDR1 and CDR2 sequences are MNHNS and SASEGT. Trimming took off 3 bases at V and 8 bases at J, with 9 bases between the two ends. The CDR3 protein is CASSDGGATQYF. For the CDR3, the DNA is TGTGCCAGCAGTGATGGGGGAGCTACGCAGTATTTT.

Of note for this clonotype: The junction differs from germline at one of its ends, possibly a read error. The chain couples TRBV6-2 or TRBV6-3 to TRBJ2-3; TRBD2 might be the D (6 bases). Germline V gene data show CDR1 as MNHEY and CDR2 as SVGEGT. The CDR3 runs to 12 residues. DNA for the CDR3: TGTGCCACCAGTACCATCGGGAGTGACCAGTATTTT. It codes for CATSTIGSDQYF.

In this sample, this clonotype turned up a few times. Mismatch with germline at one junction end may stem from a read error. The chain uses TRBV20-1 and TRBJ1-5, with D possibly being TRBD1 (5 bases). Germline V gene data show CDR1 as DFQATT and CDR2 as SNEGSKA (reference sequence). The CDR3 is made up of 16 amino acids. CDR3 region: CGASQINAGSNQPQHF. The CDR3 DNA reads as TGCGGTGCTAGTCAGATAAACGCAGGGAGCAATCAGCCCCAGCATTTT.

In its sample, this clonotype was seen a few times. One end of the junction does not line up with germline, which may come from a read error. This CDR3 reads CSVAAAGAIETQHF. The CDR3 DNA follows: TGCAGCGTTGCGGCAGCGGGGGCCATAGAGACCCAGCACTTC. V usage is TRBV29-1 and J usage is TRBJ2-5, with 8 bases that match TRBD2. The CDR3 length is 14 residues. The germline gives CDR1 SQVTM, CDR2 ANQGSEA.